This passage covers 5 T cell receptor beta chains from one sample sequenced in a study of TIL therapy for anti-PD-1-resistant metastatic lung cancer. Time point meaning: pre-treatment sample, taken before nivolumab and TIL therapy. The tumor samples were excised metastases, mostly pleural nodules or supraclavicular lymph nodes. This was the immunoSEQ v3 assay. Profiling relied on immunoSEQ multiplex PCR, and the TCRdb table lists in-frame clones only, not all of them. Altogether approximately 92,000 clones are present, roughly 65% being singletons, with the ten largest covering 11%. The sample consisted of tumor tissue, taken at baseline. The source is a person aged 25 to 79 with non-small cell lung cancer.

The V and J genes are TRBV24-1 and TRBJ2-3; D not resolved. The CDR3 has 13 residues. V dropped 1 base and J dropped 8 bases, with 9 bases sitting between them. The V gene's germline CDR1 is KGHDR and CDR2 SFDVKD. CDR3 DNA: TGTGCCACCAGTGATTTTGCAGCTAGTACGCAGTATTTT. This encodes CATSDFAASTQYF.

The chain recombines TRBV6-5 with TRBJ1-3, with no clear D. Germline V gives CDR1 MNHEY, CDR2 SVGAGI. This CDR3 has 14 amino acids. The V and J ends lost 2 bases and 4 bases respectively, with 9 bases between them. The DNA of the CDR3 is TGTGCCAGCAGTTACGGGGATTCGGGAAACACCATATATTTT. Its translation: CASSYGDSGNTIYF.

The chain uses TRBV5-1 and TRBJ2-3; 12 nucleotides align to TRBD2. With V trimmed by 6 bases and J by 0 bases, 11 bases remained unmatched. The CDR3 is 18 residues long. Germline CDR1 is SGHRS and CDR2 is YFSETQ. Here the CDR3 reads CASKPGLAGSHSTDTQYF. In DNA form, the CDR3 reads TGCGCCAGCAAACCCGGACTAGCGGGGTCCCACAGCACAGATACGCAGTATTTT.

This clone was seen only a few times. The gene calls are TRBV28 and TRBJ1-1; D unclear. Trimming removed 6 bases from V and 5 bases from J, with 7 bases in between. The germline V gene has CDR1 MDHEN and CDR2 SYDVKM. The CDR3 length is 11 residues. CDR3 sequence reads: CASRGLTEAFF. The CDR3 DNA is TGTGCCAGCAGAGGTCTAACTGAAGCTTTCTTT.

The rearrangement links TRBV4-2 to TRBJ2-7; D is unresolved. The CDR3 contains 13 residues. The ends were cut back, 5 bases at V and 4 bases at J, with 12 bases in the middle. Germline V CDR1 and CDR2: LGHNA, YNFKEQ. The CDR3 region is CASSGRLEYEQYF. The CDR3 nucleotides read TGTGCCAGCAGCGGCCGCCTTGAGTACGAGCAGTACTTC.